What follows are 12 T cell receptor beta chains derived from one specimen sequenced in a study of monozygotic twins with inflammatory bowel disease. TCRdb reprocessed the 5' RACE reads; each CDR3 protein has one entry and no DNA is given. The sample table sets out roughly 100,000 distinct CDR3 sequences. Sample: blood. The origin of the receptors is a human donor with ulcerative colitis or Crohn's disease, or a healthy co-twin of an affected twin (not recorded which).

The J gene is TRBJ2-4, the V gene TRBV7-1; TCRdb proposes TRBD2, but this gene call is untestable without DNA. TRBV7-1 is filed as an ORF, its function uncertain. The CDR3 is made up of 22 amino acids. The CDR3 reads CASSSWAGTSGNGGLVKNIQYF.

CDR3 sequence reads: CASSSGGTGGRNTEAFF. V usage is TRBV7-8 and J usage is TRBJ1-1; absent DNA, TCRdb's TRBD1 call cannot be checked. Germline CDR1 is SGHVS and CDR2 is FQNEAQ. The CDR3 runs to 17 residues.

The V gene is TRBV15, the J gene TRBJ1-1; TCRdb reports TRBD1, a call that lacks DNA to check it against. CDR3 length equals 15 residues. CDR1 is LNHNV, CDR2 YYDKDF, per germline (reference sequence). The CDR3 region is CATSRGRGRESEAFF.

The rearrangement links TRBV5-6 to TRBJ2-5; absent DNA, TCRdb's TRBD1 call cannot be checked. The germline CDR1 and CDR2 sequences are SGHDT and YYEEEE. The CDR3 loop spans 15 amino acids. CDR3 loop: CASSLGLGGAETQYF.

CDR3 sequence: CASSQDGNTGELFF. The chain employs TRBV5-1 and TRBJ2-2. There are 14 residues in the CDR3. Germline V gene data show CDR1 as SGHRS and CDR2 as YFSETQ.

The rearrangement links TRBV3-1 to TRBJ1-1. CDR1 LGHDT and CDR2 YNNKEL come from the germline V gene (reference sequence). This CDR3 contains 12 residues. The CDR3 spells CASSRMNTEAFF. Full variable domain (outside the CDR3, taken from reference TRBV3-1 and TRBJ1-1): DTAVSQTPKYLVTQMGNDKSIKCEQNLGHDTMYWYKQDSKKFLKIMFSYNNKELIINETVPNRFSPKSPDKAHLNLHINSLELGDSAVYFCASSRMNTEAFFGQGTRLTVV.

V usage is TRBV10-3 and J usage is TRBJ1-3; the D call from TCRdb, TRBD1, cannot be confirmed without DNA. Germline V gene data show CDR1 as ENHRY and CDR2 as SYGVKD. This CDR3 has 17 amino acids. The CDR3 protein is CAISGGTGARSGNTIYF.

V gene TRBV18 combines with J gene TRBJ1-6; the TCRdb call, TRBD1, lacks DNA for checking. Germline loops: CDR1 KGHSH, CDR2 LQKENI. The CDR3 contains 16 residues. CDR3 protein: CASSPSTVVRGSPLHF. The whole variable domain, remainder taken from reference TRBV18 and TRBJ1-6, is NAGVMQNPRHLVRRRGQEARLRCSPMKGHSHVYWYRQLPEEGLKFMVYLQKENIIDESGMPKERFSAEFPKEGPSILRIQQVVRGDSAAYFCASSPSTVVRGSPLHFGNGTRLTVT.

CDR3 protein: CVSSSGTGESETQYF. This chain links TRBV12-3 or TRBV12-4 with TRBJ2-5; TCRdb names TRBD1, which stays unverified in the absence of DNA. This CDR3 is built from 15 residues.

J is TRBJ1-1 and V is TRBV4-2. The CDR3 contains 17 residues. Germline assignment: CDR1 LGHNA and CDR2 YNFKEQ. This chain's CDR3 is CASSRSSSLSMNTEAFF.

V gene TRBV20-1 combines with J gene TRBJ2-2; without DNA, the TCRdb call of TRBD2 cannot be checked. The CDR3 has 13 amino acids. From germline, CDR1 is DFQATT and CDR2 SNEGSKA (reference sequence). CDR3 residues: CSAPGLASGELFF.

The rearrangement uses TRBV7-8 and TRBJ2-5. The CDR3 is 14 residues long. Germline V gene sequence: CDR1 SGHVS, CDR2 FQNEAQ. The chain's CDR3 is CASSLIWGRENQYF.